The rows below give T cell receptor beta chains drawn from one sample of a study of CD8 T cells in Susac syndrome. Each CDR3 protein gets one entry after TCRdb re-called the immunoSEQ multiplex PCR reads with MiXCR. The profile shows about 190,000 distinct CDR3 sequences, about 94% of them singletons. Sequencing was carried out using CD4+ T cells from PBMCs. Receptors originate from a human donor in good health. CDR3s include the opening cysteine and the closing phenylalanine or tryptophan. Each record gives: D gene, J gene, clone size, V gene, CDR3 protein, CDR3 DNA. A D gene is named only where the DNA matches it firmly. Expanded clones get a size class; other rows say once, few or many, or leave the size out.

d_call: TRBD2; j_call: TRBJ2-7; clone_size: -; v_call: TRBV29-1; cdr3_aa: CSAPAGGPYEQYF; cdr3_nt: TGCAGCGCTCCAGCGGGGGGACCCTACGAGCAGTACTTC
d_call: -; j_call: TRBJ2-5; clone_size: -; v_call: TRBV4-2; cdr3_aa: CASSQDTGAEETQYF; cdr3_nt: TGTGCCAGCAGCCAAGATACGGGGGCCGAAGAGACCCAGTACTTC
d_call: -; j_call: TRBJ2-3; clone_size: -; v_call: TRBV3-1; cdr3_aa: CASSQRDTQYF; cdr3_nt: TGTGCCAGCAGCCAAAGGGATACGCAGTATTTT
d_call: -; j_call: TRBJ1-6; clone_size: -; v_call: TRBV7-9; cdr3_aa: CASSLAGGRNSPLHF; cdr3_nt: TGTGCCAGCAGTTTAGCCGGCGGCAGGAATTCACCCCTCCACTTT
d_call: TRBD1; j_call: TRBJ1-1; clone_size: -; v_call: TRBV5-1; cdr3_aa: CASSPRTGDGNTEAFF; cdr3_nt: TGCGCCAGCAGCCCGCGGACAGGGGACGGGAACACTGAAGCTTTCTTT
d_call: TRBD1; j_call: TRBJ1-2; clone_size: -; v_call: TRBV10-2; cdr3_aa: CATENDRGYGYTF; cdr3_nt: TGCGCCACGGAAAATGACAGGGGCTATGGCTACACCTTC
d_call: -; j_call: TRBJ1-4; clone_size: -; v_call: TRBV25-1; cdr3_aa: CASSYGGGASEKLFF; cdr3_nt: TGTGCCAGCAGTTATGGGGGGGGCGCTTCTGAAAAACTGTTTTTT
d_call: -; j_call: TRBJ2-5; clone_size: -; v_call: TRBV6-6; cdr3_aa: CASSSGPQYF; cdr3_nt: TGTGCCAGCAGTTCGGGGCCCCAGTACTTC
d_call: TRBD1; j_call: TRBJ2-7; clone_size: -; v_call: TRBV29-1; cdr3_aa: CSVGRQGANEQYF; cdr3_nt: TGCAGCGTTGGGCGTCAGGGGGCGAACGAGCAGTACTTC
d_call: TRBD2; j_call: TRBJ2-1; clone_size: -; v_call: TRBV23-1; cdr3_aa: CASRPGLVENEQFF; cdr3_nt: TGCGCCAGCAGACCGGGACTAGTCGAGAATGAGCAGTTCTTC
d_call: -; j_call: TRBJ1-6; clone_size: -; v_call: TRBV3-1; cdr3_aa: CASSQGIVRYASPLHF; cdr3_nt: TGTGCCAGCAGCCAAGGGATTGTCAGGTACGCTTCACCCCTCCACTTT
d_call: -; j_call: TRBJ2-5; clone_size: -; v_call: TRBV14; cdr3_aa: CASSHDALETQYF; cdr3_nt: TGTGCCAGCAGCCACGACGCTTTGGAGACCCAGTACTTC
d_call: -; j_call: TRBJ2-2; clone_size: -; v_call: TRBV5-6; cdr3_aa: CASSASRGNTGELFF; cdr3_nt: TGTGCCAGCAGCGCTAGTCGAGGGAACACCGGGGAGCTGTTTTTT
d_call: -; j_call: TRBJ1-1; clone_size: -; v_call: TRBV19; cdr3_aa: CASSIWGSEAFF; cdr3_nt: TGTGCCAGTAGTATATGGGGTTCTGAAGCTTTCTTT
d_call: -; j_call: TRBJ2-6; clone_size: -; v_call: TRBV9; cdr3_aa: CASSEQAGANVLTF; cdr3_nt: TGTGCCAGCAGCGAACAGGCTGGGGCCAACGTCCTGACTTTC
d_call: -; j_call: TRBJ1-2; clone_size: -; v_call: TRBV19; cdr3_aa: CASSTSGAPNYGYTF; cdr3_nt: TGTGCCAGTAGCACCTCGGGAGCCCCCAACTATGGCTACACCTTC
d_call: -; j_call: TRBJ2-1; clone_size: -; v_call: TRBV20-1; cdr3_aa: CSASSYNEQFF; cdr3_nt: TGCAGTGCTAGTTCCTACAATGAGCAGTTCTTC
d_call: -; j_call: TRBJ2-5; clone_size: -; v_call: TRBV20-1; cdr3_aa: CSARVFSGRETQYF; cdr3_nt: TGCAGTGCTAGAGTCTTTTCAGGGAGAGAGACCCAGTACTTC
d_call: TRBD1; j_call: TRBJ1-2; clone_size: -; v_call: TRBV3-1; cdr3_aa: CASSPIRDSYGYTF; cdr3_nt: TGTGCCAGCAGCCCCATCCGGGACAGCTATGGCTACACCTTC
d_call: -; j_call: TRBJ1-4; clone_size: -; v_call: TRBV12-3/TRBV12-4; cdr3_aa: CASSFGGGTNEKLFF; cdr3_nt: TGTGCCAGCAGTTTCGGGGGAGGGACTAATGAAAAACTGTTTTTT
d_call: -; j_call: TRBJ1-5; clone_size: -; v_call: TRBV5-6; cdr3_aa: CASSFRQVSNQPQHF; cdr3_nt: TGTGCCAGCAGCTTTCGGCAGGTCAGCAATCAGCCCCAGCATTTT
d_call: TRBD1; j_call: TRBJ1-1; clone_size: -; v_call: TRBV15; cdr3_aa: CATSRPGQGNTEAFF; cdr3_nt: TGTGCCACCAGCAGACCGGGACAGGGGAACACTGAAGCTTTCTTT
d_call: TRBD1; j_call: TRBJ2-3; clone_size: -; v_call: TRBV29-1; cdr3_aa: CSVGTGADTQYF; cdr3_nt: TGCAGCGTGGGGACAGGGGCAGATACGCAGTATTTT
d_call: TRBD1; j_call: TRBJ2-7; clone_size: -; v_call: TRBV2; cdr3_aa: CASSGGQTYEQYF; cdr3_nt: TGTGCCAGCAGTGGGGGACAGACCTACGAGCAGTACTTC
d_call: TRBD2; j_call: TRBJ2-2; clone_size: -; v_call: TRBV4-2; cdr3_aa: CASSQDRAGLDNTGELFF; cdr3_nt: TGTGCCAGCAGCCAAGATAGAGCGGGACTAGACAACACCGGGGAGCTGTTTTTT
d_call: TRBD2; j_call: TRBJ2-7; clone_size: -; v_call: TRBV6-6; cdr3_aa: CASSNIAGGYEQYF; cdr3_nt: TGTGCCAGCAGCAACATTGCGGGGGGTTACGAGCAGTACTTC
d_call: -; j_call: TRBJ2-1; clone_size: -; v_call: TRBV10-3; cdr3_aa: CAITTGPSYNEQFF; cdr3_nt: TGTGCCATCACTACAGGGCCATCCTACAATGAGCAGTTCTTC
d_call: TRBD1; j_call: TRBJ2-5; clone_size: -; v_call: TRBV19; cdr3_aa: CASSILPGQQETQYF; cdr3_nt: TGTGCCAGTAGTATTCTCCCGGGACAGCAAGAGACCCAGTACTTC
d_call: -; j_call: TRBJ1-3; clone_size: -; v_call: TRBV12-3/TRBV12-4; cdr3_aa: CASSLGRDNSGNTIYF; cdr3_nt: TGTGCCAGCAGTTTAGGAAGGGACAACTCTGGAAACACCATATATTTT
d_call: TRBD2; j_call: TRBJ2-3; clone_size: -; v_call: TRBV4-2; cdr3_aa: CASSQDRPAGGQLADTQYF; cdr3_nt: TGTGCCAGCAGCCAAGATCGCCCAGCGGGGGGGCAATTGGCAGATACGCAGTATTTT
d_call: -; j_call: TRBJ1-1; clone_size: -; v_call: TRBV27; cdr3_aa: CASRFRAPNTEAFF; cdr3_nt: TGTGCCAGCCGCTTCCGGGCCCCGAACACTGAAGCTTTCTTT
d_call: -; j_call: TRBJ2-1; clone_size: -; v_call: TRBV7-8; cdr3_aa: CASSLVSSYNEQFF; cdr3_nt: TGTGCCAGCAGCTTAGTGTCGTCCTACAATGAGCAGTTCTTC
d_call: -; j_call: TRBJ2-3; clone_size: -; v_call: TRBV3-1; cdr3_aa: CASSQDTGTDTQYF; cdr3_nt: TGTGCCAGCAGCCAAGATACGGGCACAGATACGCAGTATTTT
d_call: -; j_call: TRBJ2-5; clone_size: -; v_call: TRBV7-2; cdr3_aa: CASSHEIRSRLGTQYF; cdr3_nt: TGTGCCAGCAGCCACGAAATTAGGTCCAGGCTTGGGACCCAGTACTTC
d_call: TRBD1; j_call: TRBJ2-5; clone_size: -; v_call: TRBV12-5; cdr3_aa: CASGLGQGWQETQYF; cdr3_nt: TGTGCTAGTGGTTTGGGACAGGGTTGGCAAGAGACCCAGTACTTC
d_call: -; j_call: TRBJ1-4; clone_size: -; v_call: TRBV28; cdr3_aa: CASSTRPGGLRYTNEGLFF; cdr3_nt: TGTGCCAGCAGTACACGCCCGGGGGGCCTGCGATATACTAATGAGGGACTGTTTTTT
d_call: -; j_call: TRBJ2-5; clone_size: -; v_call: TRBV9; cdr3_aa: CASSVVGAETQYF; cdr3_nt: TGTGCCAGCAGCGTAGTGGGGGCCGAGACCCAGTACTTC
d_call: -; j_call: TRBJ2-6; clone_size: -; v_call: TRBV7-2; cdr3_aa: CASSPWAAGANVLTF; cdr3_nt: TGTGCCAGCAGCCCTTGGGCAGCTGGGGCCAACGTCCTGACTTTC
d_call: TRBD2; j_call: TRBJ2-5; clone_size: -; v_call: TRBV12-3/TRBV12-4; cdr3_aa: CASSLRVLAGGKETQYF; cdr3_nt: TGTGCCAGCAGTTTAAGGGTCCTAGCGGGGGGCAAGGAGACCCAGTACTTC
d_call: -; j_call: TRBJ2-3; clone_size: -; v_call: TRBV7-9; cdr3_aa: CASSLAQSTDTQYF; cdr3_nt: TGTGCCAGCAGCTTAGCTCAGTCCACAGATACGCAGTATTTT
d_call: -; j_call: TRBJ1-1; clone_size: -; v_call: TRBV28; cdr3_aa: CAIGRTEAFF; cdr3_nt: TGTGCCATCGGAAGGACTGAAGCTTTCTTT
d_call: -; j_call: TRBJ2-1; clone_size: few; v_call: TRBV4-1; cdr3_aa: CASSQEMGTVGSEQFF; cdr3_nt: TGCGCCAGCAGCCAAGAGATGGGTACTGTAGGGAGTGAGCAGTTCTTC
d_call: -; j_call: TRBJ2-2; clone_size: -; v_call: TRBV9; cdr3_aa: CASSVADSGANTGELFF; cdr3_nt: TGTGCCAGCAGCGTAGCTGACAGCGGAGCGAACACCGGGGAGCTGTTTTTT
d_call: -; j_call: TRBJ2-6; clone_size: -; v_call: TRBV5-1; cdr3_aa: CASSLVSGNTGANVLTF; cdr3_nt: TGCGCCAGCAGCTTGGTATCAGGGAATACCGGGGCCAACGTCCTGACTTTC
d_call: -; j_call: TRBJ1-4; clone_size: -; v_call: TRBV7-2; cdr3_aa: CASSFRGAPEKLFF; cdr3_nt: TGTGCCAGCAGCTTTCGAGGGGCCCCTGAAAAACTGTTTTTT
d_call: -; j_call: TRBJ2-3; clone_size: once; v_call: TRBV5-1; cdr3_aa: CASSYRGWEEDTQYF; cdr3_nt: TGCGCCAGCAGCTACCGGGGATGGGAGGAAGATACGCAGTATTTT
d_call: -; j_call: TRBJ2-3; clone_size: -; v_call: TRBV19; cdr3_aa: CATRKQGPDTQYF; cdr3_nt: TGTGCCACCCGCAAACAGGGCCCAGATACGCAGTATTTT
d_call: -; j_call: TRBJ2-1; clone_size: -; v_call: TRBV9; cdr3_aa: CASSVGTVEQFF; cdr3_nt: TGTGCCAGCAGCGTAGGGACAGTTGAGCAGTTCTTC
d_call: TRBD2; j_call: TRBJ2-5; clone_size: -; v_call: TRBV3-1; cdr3_aa: CASSQTGTSGGLGVSQYF; cdr3_nt: TGTGCCAGCAGCCAAACCGGGACTAGCGGGGGGCTGGGCGTGAGCCAGTACTTC
d_call: -; j_call: TRBJ1-5; clone_size: -; v_call: TRBV20-1; cdr3_aa: CSAREIGQPQHF; cdr3_nt: TGCAGTGCTAGAGAGATTGGTCAGCCCCAGCATTTT
d_call: -; j_call: TRBJ2-2; clone_size: -; v_call: TRBV6-1; cdr3_aa: CASSERISAGELFF; cdr3_nt: TGTGCCAGCAGTGAAAGGATATCCGCCGGGGAGCTGTTTTTT
d_call: -; j_call: TRBJ2-7; clone_size: -; v_call: TRBV7-3; cdr3_aa: CASSLTKGAEQYF; cdr3_nt: TGTGCCAGCAGCTTAACGAAAGGAGCCGAGCAGTACTTC
d_call: -; j_call: TRBJ2-3; clone_size: -; v_call: TRBV9; cdr3_aa: CASSVDPAGQITDTQYF; cdr3_nt: TGTGCCAGCAGCGTAGACCCCGCGGGACAGATCACAGATACGCAGTATTTT
d_call: -; j_call: TRBJ1-3; clone_size: once; v_call: TRBV12-3/TRBV12-4; cdr3_aa: CASSPKDTIYF; cdr3_nt: TGTGCCAGCAGTCCGAAGGACACCATATATTTT